These 9 T cell receptor beta chains were all obtained from the same sample, sequenced in a study of neoadjuvant anti-PD-1 for oral cavity cancer. The method was immunoSEQ multiplex PCR; TCRdb's version includes in-frame clones alone and lacks a portion of them. This table holds 15,000 to 20,000 clones, approximately 79% found once. The source was PBMCs, collected before nivolumab (anti-PD-1) treatment. The origin of the receptors is a person aged 40 to 85 with oral cavity squamous cell carcinoma.

This sequence joins TRBV2 and TRBJ2-1; D gene unclear. The ends were cut back, 1 base at V and 0 bases at J, with 10 bases in the middle. In germline, CDR1 is SNHLY, CDR2 FYNNEI. The CDR3 spans 16 residues. CDR3 sequence (DNA): TGTGCCAGCAGTGAAGTTGGGTTGAGCTCCTACAATGAGCAGTTCTTC. Residues: CASSEVGLSSYNEQFF.

The CDR3 reads CASGLAGGTGVNEQFF. DNA for the CDR3: TGTGCTAGTGGTTTGGCCGGCGGGACAGGAGTCAATGAGCAGTTCTTC. The chain couples TRBV12-5 to TRBJ2-1, with 8 positions matching TRBD1. CDR1 LGHNT and CDR2 FRNRAP come from the germline V gene. J gave up 6 bases and V 1 base, and 8 bases lay outside the gene matches. There are 16 residues in the CDR3.

This chain links TRBV6-5 with TRBJ1-1, with TRBD1 as a possible D gene (5 bases). The germline V gene has CDR1 MNHEY and CDR2 SVGAGI. CDR3 length: 14 amino acids. Deletions cut 1 base from V and 4 bases from J, with 10 bases between. The CDR3 loop reads CASSYLRGSTEAFF. The CDR3 DNA sequence: TGTGCCAGCAGTTACTTGAGGGGCTCCACTGAAGCTTTCTTT.

This clone was recorded a few times. The J gene is TRBJ1-5, the V gene TRBV9; TRBD1 aligns across 10 bases. Germline CDR1 SGDLS, CDR2 YYNGEE. This CDR3 has 16 amino acids. Losses at the gene ends were 3 bases for V and 12 bases for J; bases not matched to a gene: 15. The CDR3 DNA is TGTGCCAGCAGCGCAGCCGGGACAGGGGACCGCGAGGTCCAGCATTTT. Translating it yields CASSAAGTGDREVQHF.

The gene calls are TRBV5-6 and TRBJ1-1; D is undetermined. Germline assignment: CDR1 SGHDT and CDR2 YYEEEE. The CDR3 runs to 13 residues. Trimming pared 1 base from V and 0 bases from J, leaving 4 bases between. CDR3 region: CASSLQMNTEAFF. DNA of the CDR3: TGTGCCAGCAGCTTGCAGATGAACACTGAAGCTTTCTTT.

This chain joins TRBV5-4 and TRBJ2-7, with D possibly TRBD1 on 6 matching bases. V was shortened by 2 bases and J by 4 bases, with 16 bases between the two germline ends. The CDR3 runs to 15 residues. Germline lookup yields CDR1 SGHNT and CDR2 YYREEE (reference sequence). CDR3 in DNA: TGTGCCAGCAGCTTATCACAGGGATACGCATACGAGCAGTACTTC. Protein product: CASSLSQGYAYEQYF.

The sample holds a few counts of this clone. This chain uses TRBV30 with TRBJ1-1, with 9 bases aligning to TRBD1. In germline, CDR1 is GTSNPN, CDR2 SVGIG (reference sequence). The V and J ends lost 8 bases and 4 bases, in that order; junction bases with no gene match: 8. CDR3 size: 13 residues. CDR3 amino acids: CATTGQGGTEAFF. CDR3 coding DNA: TGTGCCACAACGGGACAGGGAGGCACTGAAGCTTTCTTT.

The chain links TRBV19 to TRBJ2-4, with TRBD1 matching 9 bases. This CDR3 has 13 amino acids. Germline V gives CDR1 LNHDA, CDR2 SQIVND (reference sequence). The V gene end was trimmed by 5 bases and the J gene end by 7 bases; junction bases not matched to a gene: 3. CDR3 sequence reads: CASSETGGNIQYF. CDR3 DNA sequence: TGTGCCAGTAGTGAGACAGGGGGGAACATTCAGTACTTC.

CDR3 sequence: CASSAGAGPGGTEAFF. DNA of the CDR3: TGTGCCAGCAGCGCGGGAGCAGGGCCTGGGGGCACTGAAGCTTTCTTT. The chain uses TRBV11-3 and TRBJ1-1, with D perhaps TRBD1 (5 bases). The CDR3 runs 16 residues. V was trimmed by 5 bases and J by 4 bases, leaving 20 bases between them. CDR1 is SGHNT and CDR2 is YENEEA in the germline V gene. The entire variable domain, with the rest obtained from reference TRBV11-3 and TRBJ1-1, is as follows: EAGVVQSPRYKIIEKKQPVAFWCNPISGHNTLYWYLQNLGQGPELLIRYENEEAVDDSQLPKDRFSAERLKGVDSTLKIQPAELGDSAVYLCASSAGAGPGGTEAFFGQGTRLTVV.